Below are 2 T cell receptor beta chains sequenced from a single sample in a study of shared clonotypes between healthy human individuals. Method: immunoSEQ multiplex PCR; TCRdb's copy keeps in-frame clones and lacks some. The sample lists 2,100,000 or so clones, approximately 94% occurring once. The sequencing sample was made of naive CD4+ T cells sorted from blood. Subset meaning: CD45RA+ positively selected. The origin of the receptors is a man between 18 and 35 years old in good health.

The chain has TRBV29-1 and TRBJ2-3; 7 nucleotides line up with TRBD2. V was clipped by 6 bases and J by 6 bases; unmatched bases: 9. Germline CDR1 is SQVTM and CDR2 is ANQGSEA. This CDR3 is 13 amino acids long. The CDR3 loop reads CSVAGRVRDTQYF. DNA of the CDR3: TGCAGCGTAGCGGGAAGGGTTCGGGATACGCAGTATTTT.

CDR3 sequence (DNA): TGTGCCAGCAGTGGGACAGGGACCTATGGCTACACCTTC. The encoded protein is CASSGTGTYGYTF. This chain joins TRBV28 and TRBJ1-2; 9 positions agree with TRBD1. The trim removed 5 bases at V and 4 bases at J, leaving 2 bases unmatched. The CDR3 contains 13 residues. From germline, CDR1 is MDHEN and CDR2 SYDVKM.